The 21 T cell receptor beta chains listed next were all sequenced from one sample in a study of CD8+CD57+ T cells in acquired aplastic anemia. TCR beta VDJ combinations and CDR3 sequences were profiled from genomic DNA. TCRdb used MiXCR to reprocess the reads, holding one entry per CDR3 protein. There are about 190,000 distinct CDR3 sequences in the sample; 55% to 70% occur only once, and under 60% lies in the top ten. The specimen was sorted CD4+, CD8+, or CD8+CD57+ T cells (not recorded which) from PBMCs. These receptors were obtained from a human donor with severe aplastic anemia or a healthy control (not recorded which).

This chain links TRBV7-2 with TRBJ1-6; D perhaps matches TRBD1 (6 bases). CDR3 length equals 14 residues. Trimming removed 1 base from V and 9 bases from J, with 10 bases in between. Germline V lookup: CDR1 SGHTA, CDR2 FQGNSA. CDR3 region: CASSLVGGRSPLHF. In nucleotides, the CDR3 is TGTGCCAGCAGCTTAGTTGGGGGCCGTTCACCCCTCCACTTT. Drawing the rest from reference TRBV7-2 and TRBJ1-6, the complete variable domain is GAGVSQSPSNKVTEKGKDVELRCDPISGHTALYWYRQSLGQGLEFLIYFQGNSAPDKSGLPSDRFSAERTGGSVSTLTIQRTQQEDSAVYLCASSLVGGRSPLHFGNGTRLTVT.

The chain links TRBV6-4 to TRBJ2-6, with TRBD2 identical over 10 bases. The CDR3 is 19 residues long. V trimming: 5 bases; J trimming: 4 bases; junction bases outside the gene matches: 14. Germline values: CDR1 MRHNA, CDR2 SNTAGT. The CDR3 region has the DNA TGTGCCAGCAGTCCGTCGACTAGCGGGCCCGAGGGAGGGGCCAACGTCCTGACTTTC. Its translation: CASSPSTSGPEGGANVLTF.

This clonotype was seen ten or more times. The CDR3 sequence: CASSQGGGQGNQPQHF. In DNA form, the CDR3 reads TGCGCCAGCAGCCAAGGGGGAGGCCAGGGAAATCAGCCCCAGCATTTT. This chain connects TRBV4-1 to TRBJ1-5; weak D call: TRBD1 (5 bases). The CDR3 is 16 amino acids. Germline values: CDR1 MGHRA, CDR2 YSYEKL. V gave up 1 base and J gave up 4 bases, with 14 bases separating them.

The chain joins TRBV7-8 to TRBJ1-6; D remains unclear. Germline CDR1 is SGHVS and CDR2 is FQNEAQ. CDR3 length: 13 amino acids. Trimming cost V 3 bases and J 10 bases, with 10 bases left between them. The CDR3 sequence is CASSFPQPSPLHF. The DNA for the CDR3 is TGTGCCAGCAGCTTCCCACAGCCGTCACCCCTCCACTTT.

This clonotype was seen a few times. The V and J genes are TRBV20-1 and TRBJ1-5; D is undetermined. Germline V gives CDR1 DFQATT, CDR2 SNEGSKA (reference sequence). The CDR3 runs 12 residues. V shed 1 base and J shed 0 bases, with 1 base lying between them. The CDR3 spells CSARASNQPQHF. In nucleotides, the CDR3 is TGCAGTGCTAGAGCTAGCAATCAGCCCCAGCATTTT.

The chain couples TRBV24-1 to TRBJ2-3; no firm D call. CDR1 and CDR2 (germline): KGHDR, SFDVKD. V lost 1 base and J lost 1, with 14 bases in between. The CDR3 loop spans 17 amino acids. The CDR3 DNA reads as TGTGCCACCAGTGATTTCCCCGGTGAAGAGGGCACAGATACGCAGTATTTT. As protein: CATSDFPGEEGTDTQYF.

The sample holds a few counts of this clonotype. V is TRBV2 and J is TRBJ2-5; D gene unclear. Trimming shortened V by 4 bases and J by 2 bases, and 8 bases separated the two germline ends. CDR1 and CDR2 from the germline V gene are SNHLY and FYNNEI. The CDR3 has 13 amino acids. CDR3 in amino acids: CASSGFRQETQYF. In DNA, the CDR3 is TGTGCCAGCAGTGGGTTCCGGCAAGAGACCCAGTACTTC.

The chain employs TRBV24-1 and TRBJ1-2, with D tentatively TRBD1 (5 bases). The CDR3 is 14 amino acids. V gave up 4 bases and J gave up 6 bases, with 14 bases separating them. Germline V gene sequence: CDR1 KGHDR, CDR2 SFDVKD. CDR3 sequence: CATSDPGTKNGYTF. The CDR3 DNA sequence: TGTGCCACCAGTGACCCCGGGACCAAGAATGGCTACACCTTC.

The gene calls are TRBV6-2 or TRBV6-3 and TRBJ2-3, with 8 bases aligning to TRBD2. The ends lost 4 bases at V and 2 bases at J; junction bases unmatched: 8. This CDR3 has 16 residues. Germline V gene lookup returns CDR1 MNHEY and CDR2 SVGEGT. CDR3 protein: CASSLQAGGSTDTQYF. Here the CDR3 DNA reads TGTGCCAGCAGTTTACAGGCGGGAGGTTCCACAGATACGCAGTATTTT.

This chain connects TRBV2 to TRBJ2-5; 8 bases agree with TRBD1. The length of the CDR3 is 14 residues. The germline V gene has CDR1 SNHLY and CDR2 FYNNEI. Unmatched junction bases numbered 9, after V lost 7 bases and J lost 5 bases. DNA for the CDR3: TGTGCCAGCATCCGGACAGGGAGTGGGGAGACCCAGTACTTC. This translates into CASIRTGSGETQYF.

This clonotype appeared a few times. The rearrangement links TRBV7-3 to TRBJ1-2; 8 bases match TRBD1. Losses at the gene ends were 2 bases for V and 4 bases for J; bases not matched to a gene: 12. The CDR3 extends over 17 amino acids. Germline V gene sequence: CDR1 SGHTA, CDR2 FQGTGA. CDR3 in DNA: TGTGCCAGCAGCTTAGGGCCCGTGGACAGGGCGGGCTATGGCTACACCTTC. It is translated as CASSLGPVDRAGYGYTF.

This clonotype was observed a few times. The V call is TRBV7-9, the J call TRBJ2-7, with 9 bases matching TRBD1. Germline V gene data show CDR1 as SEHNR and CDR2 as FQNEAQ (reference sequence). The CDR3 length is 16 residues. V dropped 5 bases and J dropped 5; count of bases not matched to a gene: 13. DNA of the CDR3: TGTGCCAGCAGCCCCAGCGGGACAGGGACTCTGGACGAGCAGTACTTC. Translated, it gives CASSPSGTGTLDEQYF.

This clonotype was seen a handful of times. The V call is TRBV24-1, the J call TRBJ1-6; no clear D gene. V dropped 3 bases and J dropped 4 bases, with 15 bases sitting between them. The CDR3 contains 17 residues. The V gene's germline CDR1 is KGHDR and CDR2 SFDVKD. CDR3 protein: CATSDPAEVTYNSPLHF. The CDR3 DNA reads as TGTGCCACCAGTGATCCCGCGGAGGTTACGTATAATTCACCCCTCCACTTT.

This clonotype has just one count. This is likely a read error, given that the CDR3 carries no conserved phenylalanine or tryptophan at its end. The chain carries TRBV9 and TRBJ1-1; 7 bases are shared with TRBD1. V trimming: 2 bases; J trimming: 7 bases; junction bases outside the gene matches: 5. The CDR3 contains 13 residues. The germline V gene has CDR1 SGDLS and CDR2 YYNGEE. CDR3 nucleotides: TGTGCCAGCAGCGTGGGACAGCAATTTGAAGCTTTCCGT. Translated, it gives CASSVGQQFEAFR.

Written as DNA, the CDR3 is TGTGCCAGTAGTCAGAGGGGGTGGAACACTGAAGCTTTCTTT. Residues: CASSQRGWNTEAFF. This chain links TRBV19 with TRBJ1-1; TRBD1 might be the D (6 bases). V was cut by 5 bases and J by 1 base, with 11 bases left in between. CDR1 is LNHDA and CDR2 is SQIVND in the germline V gene (reference sequence). The CDR3 extends over 14 amino acids.

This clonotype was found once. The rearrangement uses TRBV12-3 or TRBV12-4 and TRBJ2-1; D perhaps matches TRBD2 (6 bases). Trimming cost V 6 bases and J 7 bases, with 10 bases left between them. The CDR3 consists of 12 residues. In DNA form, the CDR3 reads TGTGCCAGCAGCCCGAGCGGGAATGAGCAGTTCTTC. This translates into CASSPSGNEQFF.

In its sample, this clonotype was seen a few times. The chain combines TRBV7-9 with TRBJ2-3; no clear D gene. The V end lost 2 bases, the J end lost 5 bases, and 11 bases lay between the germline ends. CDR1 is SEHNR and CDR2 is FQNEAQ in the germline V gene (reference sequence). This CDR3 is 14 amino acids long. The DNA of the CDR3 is TGTGCCAGCAGCTTACGGCACAAACAAGATACGCAGTATTTT. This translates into CASSLRHKQDTQYF.

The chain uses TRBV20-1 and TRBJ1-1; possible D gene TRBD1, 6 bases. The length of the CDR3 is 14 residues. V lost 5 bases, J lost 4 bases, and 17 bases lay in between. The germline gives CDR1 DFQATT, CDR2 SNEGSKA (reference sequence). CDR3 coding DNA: TGCAGTGCTGATACAGGGTTGGGGGTCACTGAAGCTTTCTTT. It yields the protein CSADTGLGVTEAFF.

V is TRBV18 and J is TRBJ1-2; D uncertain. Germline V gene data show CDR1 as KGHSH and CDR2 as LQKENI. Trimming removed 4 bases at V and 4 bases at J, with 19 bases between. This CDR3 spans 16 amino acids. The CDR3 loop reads CASSQTSGLSGYGYTF. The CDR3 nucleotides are TGTGCCAGCTCACAAACTTCCGGCCTATCGGGCTATGGCTACACCTTC.

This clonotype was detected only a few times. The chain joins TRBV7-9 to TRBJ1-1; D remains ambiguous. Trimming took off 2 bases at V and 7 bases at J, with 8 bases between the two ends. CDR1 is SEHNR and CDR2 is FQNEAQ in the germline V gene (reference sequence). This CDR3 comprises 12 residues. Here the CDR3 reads CASSLPMNEAFF. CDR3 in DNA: TGTGCCAGCAGCTTACCTATGAATGAAGCTTTCTTT.

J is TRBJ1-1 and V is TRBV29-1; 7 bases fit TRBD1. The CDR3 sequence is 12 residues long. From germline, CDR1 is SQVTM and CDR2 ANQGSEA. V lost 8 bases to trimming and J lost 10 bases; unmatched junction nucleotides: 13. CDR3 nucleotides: TGCAGCTCCGACAGGGATCAGGCTGGAGCTTTCTTT. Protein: CSSDRDQAGAFF.